The rows below give T cell receptor beta chains drawn from one sample of a study of naive and memory T cell subsets. TCRdb ran MiXCR on the UMI-ligation and nested PCR reads and lists one entry per CDR3 protein. The data show around 30,000 distinct CDR3 sequences, about a fifth seen once. The sequencing input was effector memory CD4+ T cells from blood. These receptors were obtained from a human donor in good health. CDR3s include the opening cysteine and the closing phenylalanine or tryptophan. A D gene is named only where the DNA matches it firmly. A clone size is listed for some rows: how often the clone was seen (once, few, many), or a class if it is expanded.

d_gene	v_gene	len	abundance	j_gene	CDR3nt	CDR3aa
-	TRBV9	13	-	TRBJ2-1	TGTGCCAGCAGTCGCCGAGGGGTAGATGAGCAGTTCTTC	CASSRRGVDEQFF
TRBD1	TRBV6-1	15	-	TRBJ1-4	TGTGCCAGCAGCCGGACAGGGAAACATAATGAAAAACTGTTTTTT	CASSRTGKHNEKLFF
-	TRBV5-6	17	many	TRBJ2-7	TGTGCCAGCAGCTTGGAGGGCAGTGTATCCTTCATCTACGAGCAGTACTTC	CASSLEGSVSFIYEQYF
TRBD2	TRBV4-3	14	few	TRBJ2-3	TGCGCCAGCTCCCTAGCGGAGAGCACAGATACGCAGTATTTT	CASSLAESTDTQYF
-	TRBV18	15	many	TRBJ2-5	TGTGCCAGCTCACCACCAGGGCCACTAAAAGAGACCCAGTACTTC	CASSPPGPLKETQYF
-	TRBV29-1	12	-	TRBJ1-2	TGCAGCGTTGGAACACCCAACTATGGCTACACCTTC	CSVGTPNYGYTF
-	TRBV7-2	15	-	TRBJ2-3	TGTGCCAGCAGCTTAGGGCCCACTAGCACAGATACGCAGTATTTT	CASSLGPTSTDTQYF
TRBD2	TRBV7-9	20	few	TRBJ2-2	TGTGCCAGCAGCTTAGCGCAAGGCAGACTAGCGGGAGGACGCACCGGGGAGCTGTTTTTT	CASSLAQGRLAGGRTGELFF
-	TRBV7-2	14	-	TRBJ1-3	TGTGCCAGCAGCTCTGGCTACTCTGGAAACACCATATATTTT	CASSSGYSGNTIYF
-	TRBV7-6	11	-	TRBJ2-1	TGTGCCAGCAGCTTAAACAATGAGCAGTTCTTC	CASSLNNEQFF
-	TRBV6-1	13	few	TRBJ1-1	TGTGCCAGCCGATTACACCTGAACACTGAAGCTTTCTTT	CASRLHLNTEAFF
-	TRBV14	15	many	TRBJ1-2	TGTGCCAGCAGCCAAGATTCCGTCGTAAGTGGTGGCTACACCTTC	CASSQDSVVSGGYTF
-	TRBV5-6	13	medium-sized	TRBJ2-7	TGTGCCTCAAGGACGGCCTACTCCTACGAGCAGTACTTC	CASRTAYSYEQYF
TRBD2	TRBV11-2	18	many	TRBJ2-1	TGTGCCAGCAGCCCTGGGACTAGCGGGAGGCTCTCCTACAATGAGCAGTTCTTC	CASSPGTSGRLSYNEQFF
TRBD1	TRBV27	13	-	TRBJ1-2	TGTGCCAGCAGTTCGACAGGGTATTTTGGCTACACCTTC	CASSSTGYFGYTF
-	TRBV28	16	many	TRBJ2-1	TGTGCCAGCAGTTTCCAGACTCCCATCCTCGCGAATGAGCAGTTCTTC	CASSFQTPILANEQFF
TRBD2	TRBV28	14	few	TRBJ2-7	TGTGCCAGCAGTAGACTAGCGGGAATCGGCGAGCAGTACTTC	CASSRLAGIGEQYF
-	TRBV2	15	-	TRBJ1-1	TGTGCCAGCTGGGGCACCCGGGGGCTCGTGACTGAAGCTTTCTTT	CASWGTRGLVTEAFF
TRBD2	TRBV24-1	15	many	TRBJ2-1	TGTGCCACCAGTGATCGTCTAGCGGGATACAATGAGCAGTTCTTC	CATSDRLAGYNEQFF
TRBD1	TRBV3-1	16	-	TRBJ1-2	TGTGCCAGCAGCCAAGATTCCCGGACAGGGGAGACGGGCTACACCTTC	CASSQDSRTGETGYTF
-	TRBV5-1	15	few	TRBJ2-7	TGCGCCAGCAGCTTGGGGACCACAGATACCTACGAGCAGTACTTC	CASSLGTTDTYEQYF
-	TRBV29-1	14	few	TRBJ2-7	TGCAGCGTAACAGCGGATCTTAGCTCCTACGAGCAGTACTTC	CSVTADLSSYEQYF
-	TRBV27	17	few	TRBJ2-3	TGTGCCAGCAGTTTATCGGGGGACGCAACCGGACCAGATACGCAGTATTTT	CASSLSGDATGPDTQYF
-	TRBV6-5	13	-	TRBJ1-5	TGTGCCAGCAGCCCAGACAGGCTTCAGCCCCAGCATTTT	CASSPDRLQPQHF
-	TRBV28	16	many	TRBJ2-5	TGTGCCAGCAGTTCACCCGTCGGGACCAGAGGATGGACCCAGTACTTC	CASSSPVGTRGWTQYF
-	TRBV10-3	12	-	TRBJ2-7	TGTGCCTCCAGACGGGACTCCTACGAGCAGTACTTC	CASRRDSYEQYF
-	TRBV20-1	14	many	TRBJ2-4	TGCAGTGCTAGAGATCTAATAGCCAAAAACATTCAGTACTTC	CSARDLIAKNIQYF
TRBD1	TRBV7-9	13	many	TRBJ1-2	TGTGCCAGCAGCCCCGGGACAGGCTATGGCTACACCTTC	CASSPGTGYGYTF
TRBD1	TRBV6-1	16	few	TRBJ1-3	TGTGCCAGCAGGCCCGGGACAGGGGCTCGCGGGGCCACCATATATTTT	CASRPGTGARGATIYF
-	TRBV7-9	14	-	TRBJ1-1	TGTGCCAGCTGGCTCTCCCGGGAAAACACTGAAGCTTCCTTT	CASWLSRENTEASF
-	TRBV7-2	12	few	TRBJ1-1	TGTGCCAGCAGCTTAGGTTTGAGCGAAGCTTTCTTT	CASSLGLSEAFF
-	TRBV6-6	15	-	TRBJ2-3	TGTGCCAGCAGTTACTTGCAGGTTCAGGCAATGGGGCAGTATTTT	CASSYLQVQAMGQYF
-	TRBV20-1	13	few	TRBJ2-7	TGCAGTGCCACGCCTCGCGGTGCCTACGAGCAGTACTTC	CSATPRGAYEQYF
-	TRBV9	16	many	TRBJ1-1	TGTGCCAGCAGCGTAGTTGCGGACGCCACGAACACTGAAGCTTTCTTT	CASSVVADATNTEAFF
-	TRBV6-1	14	few	TRBJ2-2	TGTGCCAGCCGAACCACGATCTCTGCCGGGGAGCTGTTTTTT	CASRTTISAGELFF
-	TRBV29-1	12	few	TRBJ1-1	TGCAGCGTTGTCGCTCAAACCACTGAAGCTTTCTTT	CSVVAQTTEAFF
-	TRBV9	13	medium-sized	TRBJ2-1	TGTGCCAGCAGCTCAAGTCCTAGGTCCCCGGGGTTCTTC	CASSSSPRSPGFF
-	TRBV28	14	-	TRBJ2-2	TGTGCCAGCAGGTCACAGGGGAACACCGGGGAGCTGTTTTTT	CASRSQGNTGELFF
-	TRBV30	14	many	TRBJ1-5	TGTGCCTGGAGCCATAGCATCTTAAATCAGCCCCAGCATTTT	CAWSHSILNQPQHF
TRBD1	TRBV5-6	19	-	TRBJ1-5	TGTGCCAGCAGCTCTGCCGGGGACAGGGGGCTTTTGAGGCTCGGCGGCCAGCATTTT	CASSSAGDRGLLRLGGQHF
-	TRBV12-3/TRBV12-4	14	once	TRBJ2-1	TGTGCCAGCAGCCCCAGGAGGGACTACAATGAGCAGTTCTTC	CASSPRRDYNEQFF
TRBD2	TRBV7-8	15	many	TRBJ2-7	TGTGCCAGCAGCTCCAAGCGGGGGCCCACCTACGAGCAGTACTTC	CASSSKRGPTYEQYF
-	TRBV27	15	few	TRBJ1-1	TGTGCCAGCAGTTGGGGCAGGGCCACGAACACTGAAGCTTTCTTT	CASSWGRATNTEAFF
TRBD1	TRBV27	17	-	TRBJ1-4	TGTGCCAGCAGTTTAGGAACTTTACAGGGGACTAATGAAAAACTGTTTTTT	CASSLGTLQGTNEKLFF
-	TRBV12-5	17	-	TRBJ2-4	TGTGCTAGTGGTTTGGTACGTTCCACTGGGCTTAAAAACATTCAGTACTTC	CASGLVRSTGLKNIQYF
-	TRBV29-1	11	few	TRBJ1-3	TGCAGCGGTAACTCTGGAAACACCATATATTTT	CSGNSGNTIYF
TRBD2	TRBV7-6	17	medium-sized	TRBJ2-2	TGTGCCAGCACTATACTAGCGGGAGGGCCGGGCACCGGGGAGCTGTTTTTT	CASTILAGGPGTGELFF
TRBD1	TRBV20-1	16	-	TRBJ1-1	TGCAGTGCTAGAGTTTGGGGACAGAACGCGAACACTGAAGCTTTCTTT	CSARVWGQNANTEAFF
-	TRBV7-2	12	-	TRBJ2-7	TGTGCCAGCAGCTTAATTTTGGGCGAGCAGTACTTC	CASSLILGEQYF
-	TRBV28	15	many	TRBJ1-5	TGTGCCAGCAGTTTATTCATCCCAGGGGCTCAGCCCCAGCATTTT	CASSLFIPGAQPQHF
-	TRBV27	15	-	TRBJ1-4	TGTGCCAGCAGTTTGTCAGGGGCCTGGGGCGGAAAACTGTTTTTT	CASSLSGAWGGKLFF
TRBD2	TRBV27	16	-	TRBJ2-3	TGTGCCAGCAGTTTGAGCGGGAGGGTAGACACAGATACGCAGTATTTT	CASSLSGRVDTDTQYF
TRBD1	TRBV20-1	15	many	TRBJ2-7	TGCAGTGCTAGAGGAGGGGGACAGACACACTACGAGCAGTACTTC	CSARGGGQTHYEQYF
TRBD1	TRBV29-1	12	many	TRBJ1-5	TGCAGCGTTGGGACAGGGGATCAGCCCCAGCATTTT	CSVGTGDQPQHF
TRBD1	TRBV6-1	16	-	TRBJ2-4	TGTGCCAGCAGTGAAGAGGGACAGGGGAAAAAAAACATTCAGTACTTC	CASSEEGQGKKNIQYF
TRBD1	TRBV7-3	15	many	TRBJ2-5	TGTGCCAGCAGCCCCACCAACGACAGGGGACAACCCCAGTACTTC	CASSPTNDRGQPQYF
TRBD2	TRBV28	18	many	TRBJ2-6	TGTGCCAGCAGTTTATCGAGCGGGAGGCGCTCTGGGGCCAACGTCCTGACTTTC	CASSLSSGRRSGANVLTF
-	TRBV6-2/TRBV6-3	13	many	TRBJ1-1	TGTGCCAGCAGCCGAGTCCCCAGTGGTGAAGCTTTCTTT	CASSRVPSGEAFF
-	TRBV12-3/TRBV12-4	15	few	TRBJ1-2	TGTGCCAGCAGTTTCGGTAACGAGTTGACCTATGGCTACACCTTC	CASSFGNELTYGYTF